This TCR beta chain was captured in a study of cytomegalovirus exposure and HLA in healthy donors. Regarding the study as a whole: Reportedly, a later analysis found an Asian-associated ancestry cluster had fewer N-insertions than the roughly 670-donor mean. An analysis done earlier found most TCR beta V segments productive about 90% or about 30% of the time. In a later analysis, TCR beta V- and J-gene trimming was associated with a missense DCLRE1C variant.

At collection, donors were nominally healthy, but unrecorded immune exposures were probable. Amplification used 60 Vbeta primers and 13 Jbeta primers. This table comes from immunoSEQ multiplex PCR, and its TCRdb copy is limited to in-frame clones, with some not included. The table shows 130,000 or so clones, with around 59% occurring only once. In germline, CDR1 is LNHNV, CDR2 YYDKDF (reference sequence). This CDR3 contains 16 residues. Trimming removed 0 bases at V and 0 bases at J, with 9 bases between. Details on this clone: The antigen remains undetermined.

Sequenced sample: PBMCs. The chain combines TRBV15 with TRBJ2-1, with TRBD1 as a possible D gene (5 bases). This receptor was taken from a male donor in good health and CMV-seronegative. CDR3 residues: CATSRDPDSSYNEQFF. CDR3 sequence (DNA): TGTGCCACCAGCAGAGATCCCGACAGCTCCTACAATGAGCAGTTCTTC. Based on the CDR3 plus reference TRBV15 and TRBJ2-1, the full variable domain is DAMVIQNPRYQVTQFGKPVTLSCSQTLNHNVMYWYQQKSSQAPKLLFHYYDKDFNNEADTPDNFQSRRPNTSFCFLDIRSPGLGDTAMYLCATSRDPDSSYNEQFFGPGTRLTVL.